A single sample gave rise to the 20 T cell receptor beta chains below, sequenced in a study of blood T cell repertoires in COVID-19. Assay: immunoSEQ multiplex PCR; the TCRdb copy retains only in-frame clones and omits some. The profile covers more than 100,000 clones, with 87% appearing a single time and 25% to 35% taken by the ten largest. The sample consisted of peripheral blood. The source of these receptors is a woman between 65 and 79 years old with acute or convalescent COVID-19.

The gene calls are TRBV5-6 and TRBJ2-5; the match to TRBD2 covers 7 bases. Unmatched junction bases numbered 23, after V lost 4 bases and J lost 5 bases. The germline V gene has CDR1 SGHDT and CDR2 YYEEEE. This CDR3 spans 19 amino acids. This CDR3 is CASSHLLLAGVAGGETQYF. The CDR3 bases are TGTGCCAGCAGCCACCTCCTACTCGCGGGGGTTGCCGGGGGGGAGACCCAGTACTTC. The whole variable domain, remainder taken from reference TRBV5-6 and TRBJ2-5, is DAGVTQSPTHLIKTRGQQVTLRCSPKSGHDTVSWYQQALGQGPQFIFQYYEEEERQRGNFPDRFSGHQFPNYSSELNVNALLLGDSALYLCASSHLLLAGVAGGETQYFGPGTRLLVL.

J is TRBJ1-5 and V is TRBV7-2; D call uncertain. The germline CDR1 and CDR2 sequences are SGHTA and FQGNSA. Trimming removed 1 base from V and 5 bases from J, with 12 bases in between. This CDR3 has 15 residues. CDR3 nucleotides: TGTGCCAGCAGCTTAGTGGGGAGGACCTATCAGCCCCAGCATTTT. Protein product: CASSLVGRTYQPQHF. Full variable domain (outside the CDR3, taken from reference TRBV7-2 and TRBJ1-5): GAGVSQSPSNKVTEKGKDVELRCDPISGHTALYWYRQSLGQGLEFLIYFQGNSAPDKSGLPSDRFSAERTGGSVSTLTIQRTQQEDSAVYLCASSLVGRTYQPQHFGDGTRLSIL.

The chain is built from TRBV5-1 and TRBJ1-4; TRBD1 matches at 7 bases. The germline CDR1 and CDR2 sequences are SGHRS and YFSETQ. V shed 3 bases, J shed 0 bases, and the junction held 5 bases outside the gene matches. CDR3 length: 16 amino acids. CDR3: CASSYTGDATNEKLFF. CDR3 DNA sequence: TGCGCCAGCAGCTACACAGGGGACGCAACTAATGAAAAACTGTTTTTT.

This clone was counted a single time. The chain employs TRBV28 and TRBJ1-1, with D possibly matching TRBD1 (5 bases). The CDR3 runs to 17 residues. With 2 bases removed from V and 0 bases from J, the gap between germline ends came to 16 bases. Germline loops: CDR1 MDHEN, CDR2 SYDVKM. CDR3 in amino acids: CASSLGGGAPMNTEAFF. In DNA, the CDR3 is TGTGCCAGCAGTTTAGGTGGAGGGGCTCCCATGAACACTGAAGCTTTCTTT.

For this clone: Germline and junction disagree at one end, which may indicate a read error. The chain uses TRBV5-4 and TRBJ1-4; weak D call: TRBD1 (5 bases). The CDR3 covers 16 residues. The V gene's germline CDR1 is SGHNT and CDR2 YYREEE (reference sequence). CDR3 coding DNA: TGTGCCAGCAGCCCGGGTGGGCAGGGATCTAATCAAAAACTGTTTTTT. This gives the protein CASSPGGQGSNQKLFF.

The rearrangement joins TRBV5-1 to TRBJ2-2, with TRBD2 matching over 12 bases. Losses at the gene ends were 3 bases for V and 5 bases for J; bases not matched to a gene: 11. Germline lookup yields CDR1 SGHRS and CDR2 YFSETQ. This CDR3 is built from 18 residues. The CDR3 reads CASSSQPLAGGQTGELFF. The CDR3, as DNA: TGCGCCAGCAGCTCACAGCCCCTAGCGGGGGGGCAAACCGGGGAGCTGTTTTTT. Looking up the rest from reference TRBV5-1 and TRBJ2-2 gives the full variable domain: KAGVTQTPRYLIKTRGQQVTLSCSPISGHRSVSWYQQTPGQGLQFLFEYFSETQRNKGNFPGRFSGRQFSNSRSEMNVSTLELGDSALYLCASSSQPLAGGQTGELFFGEGSRLTVL.

This chain joins TRBV6-6 and TRBJ2-2; 7 positions agree with TRBD2. Trimming removed 5 bases from V and 7 bases from J; junction bases left unmatched: 4. Per germline, CDR1 MNHNY and CDR2 SVGAGI (reference sequence). This CDR3 has 13 residues. The CDR3 spells CASSPGGGGELFF. The DNA of the CDR3 is TGTGCCAGCAGTCCCGGCGGGGGCGGGGAGCTGTTTTTT.

The V and J genes are TRBV28 and TRBJ2-3; 11 bases are shared with TRBD2. The V segment lost 5 bases and the J segment 1 base; nucleotides outside the gene matches: 8. Germline CDR1 reads MDHEN; CDR2 reads SYDVKM. The CDR3 has 17 residues. This CDR3 reads CASSPRTSGLRTDTQYF. For the CDR3, the DNA is TGTGCCAGCAGTCCAAGGACTAGCGGGCTACGCACAGATACGCAGTATTTT.

The V gene is TRBV4-1, the J gene TRBJ1-2, with TRBD1 as a possible D gene (5 bases). V shed 0 bases and J shed 2 bases, with 13 bases lying between them. There are 16 residues in the CDR3. Germline values: CDR1 MGHRA, CDR2 YSYEKL. The CDR3 reads CASSQDFRGLNYGYTF. The CDR3 DNA is TGCGCCAGCAGCCAAGATTTCCGGGGACTCAACTATGGCTACACCTTC.

This clone has just a few counts. This chain uses TRBV28 with TRBJ2-7, with a possible D match to TRBD1 (6 bases). Trimming pared 6 bases from V and 4 bases from J, leaving 13 bases between. Per the germline V gene, CDR1 is MDHEN and CDR2 is SYDVKM. The CDR3 runs to 13 residues. This CDR3 reads CASSQTGRYEQYF. The CDR3 nucleotides are TGTGCCAGCAGCCAGACAGGAAGGTACGAGCAGTACTTC. Full variable domain (missing parts from reference TRBV28 and TRBJ2-7): DVKVTQSSRYLVKRTGEKVFLECVQDMDHENMFWYRQDPGLGLRLIYFSYDVKMKEKGDIPEGYSVSREKKERFSLILESASTNQTSMYLCASSQTGRYEQYFGPGTRLTVT.

The chain couples TRBV29-1 to TRBJ1-2, with 7 positions matching TRBD1. The V and J ends lost 5 bases and 2 bases, in that order; junction bases with no gene match: 5. Germline values: CDR1 SQVTM, CDR2 ANQGSEA. The CDR3 sequence is 13 residues long. The CDR3 reads CSVFGTDNYGYTF. DNA of the CDR3: TGCAGCGTTTTCGGGACAGACAACTATGGCTACACCTTC.

V usage is TRBV27 and J usage is TRBJ1-1, with a tentative D call TRBD1 (6 bases). CDR3 length equals 13 residues. Germline values: CDR1 MNHEY, CDR2 SMNVEV (reference sequence). Trimming pared 4 bases from V and 2 bases from J, leaving 8 bases between. The CDR3 DNA reads TGTGCCAGCAGTTACAGGGTCAACACTGAAGCTTTCTTT. The encoded protein is CASSYRVNTEAFF.

V usage is TRBV5-5 and J usage is TRBJ2-2; D call uncertain. Germline assignment: CDR1 SGHKS and CDR2 YYEKEE (reference sequence). The CDR3 length is 11 residues. Trimming removed 2 bases from V and 6 bases from J, with 2 bases in between. The CDR3 DNA sequence: TGTGCCAGCAGCTTCTCCGGGGAGCTGTTTTTT. Protein product: CASSFSGELFF.

This clone was seen once. This rearrangement joins TRBV11-2 to TRBJ2-1, with 7 bases matching TRBD2. This CDR3 comprises 16 residues. Per the germline V gene, CDR1 is SGHAT and CDR2 is FQNNGV. With V trimmed by 1 base and J by 3 bases, 6 bases remained unmatched. The CDR3 nucleotides read TGTGCCAGCAGCTTAGTTGAAGCGGGGCGCTACAATGAGCAGTTCTTC. Protein product: CASSLVEAGRYNEQFF.

This clone was detected only a few times. V gene TRBV19 combines with J gene TRBJ2-5; weak D call: TRBD2 (6 bases). Germline V lookup: CDR1 LNHDA, CDR2 SQIVND (reference sequence). CDR3 length: 14 residues. Trimming cost V 7 bases and J 4 bases, with 16 bases left between them. The CDR3 nucleotides read TGTGCCAGTATTCCGGGACTCCCGGGAGAGACCCAGTACTTC. Protein: CASIPGLPGETQYF.

The V gene is TRBV5-5, the J gene TRBJ1-3, with no clear D. Trimming stripped 5 bases from V and 3 bases from J, with 9 bases between. The CDR3 spans 13 residues. Per germline, CDR1 SGHKS and CDR2 YYEKEE (reference sequence). CDR3 sequence (DNA): TGTGCCAGCAGATTCACCAGTGGAAACACCATATATTTT. Translating gives CASRFTSGNTIYF.

J is TRBJ2-1 and V is TRBV9, with 8 nucleotides matching TRBD1. This CDR3 comprises 18 residues. Germline CDR1 and CDR2: SGDLS and YYNGEE. V gave up 0 bases and J gave up 1 base; unmatched junction bases: 9. CDR3 coding DNA: TGTGCCAGCAGCGTAGTAGCCCATGGGACAGGATCCTACAATGAGCAGTTCTTC. Its protein is CASSVVAHGTGSYNEQFF. Full variable domain (rest looked up from reference TRBV9 and TRBJ2-1): DSGVTQTPKHLITATGQRVTLRCSPRSGDLSVYWYQQSLDQGLQFLIQYYNGEERAKGNILERFSAQQFPDLHSELNLSSLELGDSALYFCASSVVAHGTGSYNEQFFGPGTRLTVL.

The rearrangement uses TRBV19 and TRBJ2-2, with 11 bases lining up with TRBD1. The CDR3 is 15 amino acids. Trimming took 5 bases from V and 4 from J; bases not matched to a gene: 3. CDR1 LNHDA and CDR2 SQIVND come from the germline V gene (reference sequence). In DNA, the CDR3 is TGTGCCAGTAGTCCAGGGACAGGGGGCACCGGGGAGCTGTTTTTT. As protein: CASSPGTGGTGELFF.

The gene calls are TRBV19 and TRBJ2-5; 9 bases are a match to TRBD1. The length of the CDR3 is 14 residues. Trimming took 6 bases from V and 1 from J; bases not matched to a gene: 3. From germline, CDR1 is LNHDA and CDR2 SQIVND (reference sequence). The CDR3 region is CASRKQGAQETQYF. The CDR3 coding sequence is TGTGCCAGTAGAAAACAGGGGGCCCAAGAGACCCAGTACTTC.

V usage is TRBV20-1 and J usage is TRBJ1-1; D perhaps matches TRBD1 (6 bases). Germline V lookup: CDR1 DFQATT, CDR2 SNEGSKA (reference sequence). This CDR3 region has 14 residues. Trimming removed 3 bases at V and 7 bases at J, with 18 bases between. DNA for the CDR3: TGCAGTGCTAGTAGGCAGGGGATAAAGGGTGAAGCTTTCTTT. It is translated as CSASRQGIKGEAFF.